The T cell receptor (beta chain) under discussion was sequenced for a study of graft-versus-host responses after intestinal transplantation. Study-wide context: Tacrolimus and steroids were given for two to three years to all recipients after anti-thymocyte globulin induction.

Here immunoSEQ multiplex PCR was the method, and the copy in TCRdb shows in-frame clones only, minus some. In the table there are roughly 50,000 clones, 91% of which are singletons. A remark on this clone: Its antigen is as yet unknown.

Study conclusions and caveats: Recipient marrow showed GvH clones, some seen first in ileum or blood.

Trimming stripped 2 bases from V and 8 bases from J, with 16 bases between. This CDR3 comprises 16 residues. The germline V gene has CDR1 SGHVS and CDR2 FQNEAQ. V gene TRBV7-8 combines with J gene TRBJ1-6, with D unresolved. The material sequenced was PBMCs, taken 650 to 690 days after intestinal transplant. The clonotype originates from a human patient who received an intestinal transplant, so some T cells may come from the graft donor. CDR3 region: CASSLTSAPMDSPLHF. In DNA, the CDR3 is TGTGCCAGCAGCTTAACATCCGCCCCCATGGATTCACCCCTCCACTTT.